These T cell receptor beta chains were read from a single sample in a study of blood T cells in healthy people across ages. Each CDR3 protein is one row after TCRdb ran MiXCR on the 5' RACE reads. The profile shows around 780,000 distinct CDR3 sequences, around 50% of them singletons. Sequencing input: blood. Source of these receptors: a man aged 40-49 years in good health. CDR3s include the opening cysteine and the closing phenylalanine or tryptophan. Fields, in order: V gene, J gene, D gene, clone size, CDR3 protein, CDR3 DNA. The D gene is left open where the match is weak. Expanded clones get a size class; other rows say once, few or many, or leave the size out.

>TRBV7-2|TRBJ2-5|-|-
CASSPILGRGQETQYF
TGTGCCAGCAGCCCCATACTCGGTCGTGGCCAAGAGACCCAGTACTTC
>TRBV20-1|TRBJ1-1|-|-
CSARDIGPEAFF
TGCAGTGCTAGAGATATCGGGCCCGAAGCTTTCTTT
>TRBV7-6|TRBJ2-7|-|-
CASSRGMPYEQYF
TGTGCCAGCAGCCGCGGGATGCCCTACGAGCAGTACTTC
>TRBV2|TRBJ2-6|TRBD1|-
CASSETGQGLVGSGANVLTF
TGTGCCAGCAGTGAAACGGGACAGGGGCTCGTTGGATCTGGGGCCAACGTCCTGACTTTC
>TRBV6-5|TRBJ2-1|-|-
CASSQNWGEQFF
TGTGCCAGCAGCCAAAACTGGGGTGAGCAGTTCTTC
>TRBV6-5|TRBJ2-1|-|-
CASSYSWDEQFF
TGTGCCAGCAGTTACTCTTGGGATGAGCAGTTCTTC
>TRBV20-1|TRBJ2-7|-|-
CSARAPGAYEQYF
TGCAGTGCTAGAGCCCCGGGGGCCTACGAGCAGTACTTC
>TRBV12-3/TRBV12-4|TRBJ2-5|TRBD1|-
CASSTRTGELSWTQYF
TGTGCCAGCAGCACACGGACAGGGGAACTAAGTTGGACCCAGTACTTC
>TRBV24-1|TRBJ2-7|-|-
CATSDPSRSPYEQYF
TGTGCCACCAGTGATCCCAGCAGGTCACCCTACGAGCAGTACTTC
>TRBV12-3/TRBV12-4|TRBJ2-5|TRBD1|few
CASSFWGTVQETQYF
TGTGCCAGCAGTTTTTGGGGGACAGTTCAAGAGACCCAGTACTTC
>TRBV29-1|TRBJ2-5|-|-
CSVTHIQETQYF
TGCAGCGTCACGCATATTCAAGAGACCCAGTACTTC
>TRBV7-2|TRBJ1-1|-|-
CASSRGSGNTEAFF
TGTGCCAGCAGCCGAGGGAGTGGGAACACTGAAGCTTTCTTT
>TRBV24-1|TRBJ2-1|TRBD2|-
CATSATASGRYNEQFF
TGTGCCACCAGCGCCACGGCTAGCGGGCGATACAATGAGCAGTTCTTC